Below are 32 T cell receptor beta chains sequenced from a single sample in a study of T cell changes during pregnancy in multiple sclerosis. Repertoires were generated with immunoSEQ multiplex PCR, while TCRdb's copy carries only in-frame clones and drops some. This table has approximately 21,000 clones, about nine tenths appearing once. Here the sequenced sample was CD8+ T cells from peripheral blood mononuclear cells, taken after pregnancy. These TCRs come from a female donor in good health, enrolled as a control in a pregnancy study.

The genes are TRBV6-6 and TRBJ2-1; 9 positions match TRBD2. The CDR3 covers 13 residues. Trimming at V came to 10 bases and at J to 1 base, leaving 2 bases not matched to a gene. Germline V gives CDR1 MNHNY, CDR2 SVGAGI (reference sequence). The CDR3 nucleotides read TGTGCCACCGGACTAGCGTCCTACAATGAGCAGTTCTTC. Translating gives CATGLASYNEQFF.

This clone was detected once. V is TRBV7-8 and J is TRBJ2-3; 11 bases are a match to TRBD2. This CDR3 spans 14 amino acids. Germline-derived CDR1 and CDR2 are SGHVS and FQNEAQ. With V trimmed by 0 bases and J by 12 bases, 5 bases remained unmatched. The CDR3 spells CASSLAGLAEDQYF. DNA for the CDR3: TGTGCCAGCAGCTTAGCGGGACTAGCGGAAGACCAGTATTTT.

CDR3 region: CASGHPEADTQYF. CDR3 nucleotide sequence: TGTGCCAGCGGCCACCCAGAGGCAGATACGCAGTATTTT. The chain links TRBV27 to TRBJ2-3, with no clear D. V was shortened by 8 bases and J by 4 bases, with 13 bases between the two germline ends. The CDR3 loop spans 13 amino acids. Germline V gene sequence: CDR1 MNHEY, CDR2 SMNVEV (reference sequence).

This sequence joins TRBV5-4 and TRBJ1-1, with 7 bases lining up with TRBD1. V gave up 3 bases and J gave up 1 base; unmatched junction bases: 12. This CDR3 comprises 17 residues. Germline values: CDR1 SGHNT, CDR2 YYREEE (reference sequence). The CDR3: CASSWPLQGKGNTEAFF. As DNA, the CDR3 is TGTGCCAGCAGCTGGCCTTTACAGGGGAAGGGGAACACTGAAGCTTTCTTT. Drawing the rest from reference TRBV5-4 and TRBJ1-1, the complete variable domain is ETGVTQSPTHLIKTRGQQVTLRCSSQSGHNTVSWYQQALGQGPQFIFQYYREEENGRGNFPPRFSGLQFPNYSSELNVNALELDDSALYLCASSWPLQGKGNTEAFFGQGTRLTVV.

This clone showed up just once. The J gene is TRBJ2-3, the V gene TRBV29-1, with D uncertain. From germline, CDR1 is SQVTM and CDR2 ANQGSEA. This CDR3 region has 12 residues. Trimming pared 5 bases from V and 4 bases from J, leaving 10 bases between. The CDR3 nucleotides are TGCAGCGTTACCCCAAGCGCAGATACGCAGTATTTT. It translates to CSVTPSADTQYF.

This clone was counted a single time. This sequence joins TRBV29-1 and TRBJ1-2; D gene uncertain. Trimming removed 8 bases from V and 6 bases from J, with 19 bases in between. The CDR3 extends over 13 amino acids. Germline-derived CDR1 and CDR2 are SQVTM and ANQGSEA. The CDR3, as DNA: TGCAGCACCGAGGAGGACTCCAGGAATGGCTACACCTTC. Translated: CSTEEDSRNGYTF.

The chain is built from TRBV30 and TRBJ1-2, with no clear D. Germline V gives CDR1 GTSNPN, CDR2 SVGIG (reference sequence). CDR3 length: 16 amino acids. V lost 2 bases, J lost 3 bases, and 19 bases lay in between. CDR3: CAWSPLYSLEDYGYTF. The CDR3 bases are TGTGCCTGGAGTCCGCTATACAGTTTGGAGGACTATGGCTACACCTTC.

This chain joins TRBV14 and TRBJ2-3, with TRBD2 matching over 7 bases. After removal of 2 bases from V and 4 bases from J, the junction contained 12 bases not matched to a gene. The length of the CDR3 is 17 residues. Germline loops: CDR1 SGHDN, CDR2 FVKESK. DNA of the CDR3: TGTGCCAGCAGCCAACCCGGGACTACCAAACACCCAGATACGCAGTATTTT. Protein sequence: CASSQPGTTKHPDTQYF.

The gene calls are TRBV7-7 and TRBJ2-2; a weak D match, TRBD2 (5 bases). The V end lost 5 bases, the J end lost 1 base, and 20 bases lay between the germline ends. This CDR3 is 18 amino acids long. Germline lookup yields CDR1 SSHAT and CDR2 FNYEAQ (reference sequence). CDR3 residues: CASSPNGLSLKNTGELFF. The CDR3 DNA sequence: TGTGCCAGCAGCCCCAACGGACTCAGCCTGAAGAACACCGGGGAGCTGTTTTTT.

This clone has just one count. The V call is TRBV27, the J call TRBJ1-1, with D tentatively TRBD1 (5 bases). The CDR3 loop spans 11 amino acids. Germline V gene lookup returns CDR1 MNHEY and CDR2 SMNVEV (reference sequence). V dropped 10 bases and J dropped 5 bases, with 11 bases sitting between them. The CDR3 here is CATSRGTEAFF. The CDR3, as DNA: TGTGCCACCTCCCGGGGGACTGAAGCTTTCTTT.

The rearrangement uses TRBV7-9 and TRBJ1-1, with 8 bases that match TRBD1. The CDR3 extends over 16 amino acids. Germline V lookup: CDR1 SEHNR, CDR2 FQNEAQ (reference sequence). V lost 5 bases to trimming and J lost 1 base; unmatched junction nucleotides: 9. CDR3 DNA: TGTGCCAGCAGCCAGAGGCCGGACAGGGCGAACACTGAAGCTTTCTTT. Translation: CASSQRPDRANTEAFF.

The chain uses TRBV5-6 and TRBJ2-5; TRBD2 agrees at 7 bases. The CDR3 has 12 residues. The germline V gene has CDR1 SGHDT and CDR2 YYEEEE. V shed 4 bases, J shed 4 bases, and the junction held 1 base outside the gene matches. Here the CDR3 DNA reads TGTGCCAGCAGCACGGGGGGAGAGACCCAGTACTTC. Residues: CASSTGGETQYF.

This clone was seen once. The rearrangement joins TRBV13 to TRBJ2-3; perhaps TRBD2 as D (5 bases). Trimming took 3 bases from V and 1 from J, leaving 11 bases between them. This CDR3 spans 15 amino acids. Germline loops: CDR1 PRHDT, CDR2 FYEKMQ (reference sequence). The CDR3 loop is CASSFPSSGTDTQYF. Written as DNA, the CDR3 is TGTGCCAGCAGCTTCCCTAGCTCTGGCACAGATACGCAGTATTTT.

This chain joins TRBV5-1 and TRBJ1-1; 7 positions agree with TRBD1. The CDR3 covers 16 residues. The V segment lost 4 bases and the J segment 6 bases; nucleotides outside the gene matches: 15. Germline V gene sequence: CDR1 SGHRS, CDR2 YFSETQ. The DNA of the CDR3 is TGCGCCAGCAGCCCTCACAGGGGTAGCGAGTCCCCTGAAGCTTTCTTT. Translating it yields CASSPHRGSESPEAFF.

In its sample, this clone was seen once. The rearrangement uses TRBV27 and TRBJ1-4; 7 bases fit TRBD1. After removal of 8 bases from V and 6 bases from J, the junction contained 9 bases not matched to a gene. Per the germline V gene, CDR1 is MNHEY and CDR2 is SMNVEV (reference sequence). The CDR3 is 14 amino acids. CDR3 sequence: CASRKTGEYEKLFF. The CDR3 DNA is TGTGCCAGCCGCAAAACAGGGGAATATGAAAAACTGTTTTTT.

This chain connects TRBV6-4 to TRBJ2-1, with TRBD2 matching 13 bases. The junction had 0 bases not matched to a gene; V was cut back by 4 bases and J by 6 bases. The CDR3 is 14 amino acids. Germline CDR1 reads MRHNA; CDR2 reads SNTAGT. The CDR3 DNA reads TGTGCCAGCAGTGGGACTAGCGGGAGCAATGAGCAGTTCTTC. Protein product: CASSGTSGSNEQFF.

J is TRBJ1-2 and V is TRBV6-5, with no clear D. The CDR3 extends over 13 amino acids. Trimming removed 7 bases from V and 7 bases from J, with 16 bases in between. CDR1 is MNHEY and CDR2 is SVGAGI in the germline V gene. CDR3 DNA sequence: TGTGCCAGCACCAACGACGAGGGAGCTGGCTACACCTTC. Amino acid sequence: CASTNDEGAGYTF.

The V call is TRBV7-9, the J call TRBJ2-7; D unclear. CDR1 is SEHNR, CDR2 FQNEAQ, per germline (reference sequence). The CDR3 runs to 11 residues. The V gene lost 5 bases and the J gene lost 3 bases, with 5 bases spanning the gap. For the CDR3, the DNA is TGTGCCAGCAGCCCCGGCTACGAGCAGTACTTC. This gives the protein CASSPGYEQYF.

The chain links TRBV6-5 to TRBJ1-1; D not resolved. V was clipped by 3 bases and J by 2 bases, with 7 bases between them. The CDR3 sequence is 13 residues long. The germline CDR1 and CDR2 sequences are MNHEY and SVGAGI. CDR3: CASSYSVNTEAFF. CDR3 nucleotides: TGTGCCAGCAGTTATTCAGTTAACACTGAAGCTTTCTTT.

CDR3 sequence reads: CASSSRDGRTVNEKLFF. CDR3 bases: TGTGCCAGCTCTTCCCGAGATGGTCGGACAGTTAATGAAAAACTGTTTTTT. The chain combines TRBV18 with TRBJ1-4, with a weak D call TRBD1 (6 bases). This CDR3 contains 17 residues. Trimming removed 6 bases at V and 4 bases at J, with 21 bases between. Germline V lookup: CDR1 KGHSH, CDR2 LQKENI.

In its sample, this clone was seen a few times. The CDR3 DNA is TGTGCCAGCAGCACCTACCGACAGGGTGACACTGAAGCTTTCTTT. It specifies CASSTYRQGDTEAFF. The V call is TRBV9, the J call TRBJ1-1; 7 bases are a match to TRBD1. This CDR3 is built from 15 residues. Germline loops: CDR1 SGDLS, CDR2 YYNGEE. The V gene end was trimmed by 4 bases and the J gene end by 3 bases; junction bases not matched to a gene: 9. Full variable domain (rest looked up from reference TRBV9 and TRBJ1-1): DSGVTQTPKHLITATGQRVTLRCSPRSGDLSVYWYQQSLDQGLQFLIQYYNGEERAKGNILERFSAQQFPDLHSELNLSSLELGDSALYFCASSTYRQGDTEAFFGQGTRLTVV.

The count of this clone is one. The V gene is TRBV25-1, the J gene TRBJ2-3; D possibly corresponds to TRBD2 (5 bases). Trimming removed 1 base at V and 1 base at J, with 9 bases between. Germline V gene sequence: CDR1 MGHDK, CDR2 SYGVNS. This CDR3 comprises 15 residues. The CDR3 DNA follows: TGTGCCAGCAGTGAATTCCGGGAAGGCACAGATACGCAGTATTTT. It is translated as CASSEFREGTDTQYF.

In regard to this clone: One end of the junction does not line up with germline, which may come from a read error. CDR3 in DNA: TGTGCCAGCAGCGTAGCGGGGGCGAGCTCCTACGAGCAGTACTTC. Protein: CASSVAGASSYEQYF. The genes are TRBV7-2 and TRBJ2-7; TRBD2 agrees at 9 bases. The CDR3 totals 15 residues. CDR1 and CDR2 (germline): SGHTA, FQGNSA. Using reference TRBV7-2 and TRBJ2-7 for the parts outside the CDR3, the full variable domain is GAGVSQSPSNKVTEKGKDVELRCDPISGHTALYWYRQSLGQGLEFLIYFQGNSAPDKSGLPSDRFSAERTGGSVSTLTIQRTQQEDSAVYLCASSVAGASSYEQYFGPGTRLTVT.

The V call is TRBV11-3, the J call TRBJ2-1, with TRBD1 matching 9 bases. The CDR3 extends over 15 amino acids. The ends lost 3 bases at V and 1 base at J; junction bases unmatched: 1. CDR1 is SGHNT and CDR2 is YENEEA in the germline V gene. CDR3 protein: CASSLGQGSYNEQFF. The CDR3 coding sequence is TGTGCCAGCAGCTTGGGACAGGGATCCTACAATGAGCAGTTCTTC.

The chain links TRBV7-9 to TRBJ1-2; D is uncertain. This CDR3 is 13 amino acids long. Germline lookup yields CDR1 SEHNR and CDR2 FQNEAQ (reference sequence). V shed 10 bases and J shed 0 bases, with 12 bases lying between them. The CDR3 reads CATLAGANYGYTF. The CDR3 bases are TGTGCCACATTGGCGGGAGCTAACTATGGCTACACCTTC.

This chain uses TRBV6-5 with TRBJ1-1; D ambiguous. Trimming cost V 5 bases and J 3 bases, with 4 bases left between them. CDR3 length: 11 amino acids. The germline CDR1 and CDR2 sequences are MNHEY and SVGAGI. CDR3 bases: TGTGCCAGCAGTACTTACACTGAAGCTTTCTTT. Its protein is CASSTYTEAFF.

This clone has just one count. J is TRBJ2-7 and V is TRBV4-1; D might be TRBD2 (5 bases). The length of the CDR3 is 13 residues. Germline V gene sequence: CDR1 MGHRA, CDR2 YSYEKL. The germline V and J ends were trimmed by 3 bases and 6 bases, with 12 bases remaining between them. The CDR3 region has the DNA TGCGCCAGCAGCCAGGGAGTACTACTCGAGCAGTACTTC. It yields the protein CASSQGVLLEQYF.

This rearrangement joins TRBV7-9 to TRBJ2-2; D uncertain. Germline V gene lookup returns CDR1 SEHNR and CDR2 FQNEAQ (reference sequence). The V end lost 4 bases, the J end lost 6 bases, and 9 bases lay between the germline ends. The CDR3 consists of 13 residues. The chain's CDR3 is CASSSEQAGELFF. CDR3 DNA sequence: TGTGCCAGCAGCTCCGAGCAGGCCGGGGAGCTGTTTTTT.

The J gene is TRBJ2-1, the V gene TRBV30, with 9 bases that match TRBD2. Germline CDR1 and CDR2: GTSNPN and SVGIG (reference sequence). CDR3 length: 16 amino acids. V gave up 0 bases and J gave up 5 bases; unmatched junction bases: 8. CDR3 protein: CAWSVRSSGGHNEQFF. The CDR3 DNA reads TGTGCCTGGAGTGTACGGAGTAGCGGGGGACACAATGAGCAGTTCTTC.

The V gene is TRBV13, the J gene TRBJ2-3; 8 bases agree with TRBD2. The length of the CDR3 is 15 residues. Unmatched junction bases numbered 6, after V lost 5 bases and J lost 2 bases. Germline CDR1 and CDR2: PRHDT and FYEKMQ (reference sequence). CDR3 region: CASSQAGGFTDTQYF. CDR3 sequence (DNA): TGTGCCAGCAGCCAGGCGGGGGGTTTCACAGATACGCAGTATTTT.

This sequence joins TRBV28 and TRBJ1-3, with D perhaps TRBD1 (6 bases). Germline V gene sequence: CDR1 MDHEN, CDR2 SYDVKM. Trimming stripped 11 bases from V and 2 bases from J, with 16 bases between. The CDR3 contains 14 residues. The chain's CDR3 is CAGVPGDPGNTIYF. CDR3 DNA sequence: TGTGCCGGCGTTCCAGGGGACCCTGGAAACACCATATATTTT.

The chain combines TRBV6-5 with TRBJ1-5, with a tentative D call TRBD1 (5 bases). Trimming stripped 0 bases from V and 7 bases from J, with 13 bases between. Germline values: CDR1 MNHEY, CDR2 SVGAGI. This CDR3 contains 15 residues. In DNA form, the CDR3 reads TGTGCCAGCAGTTACTCCGGGGGAGCCGGGCAGCCCCAGCATTTT. Encoded protein: CASSYSGGAGQPQHF.